The 24 T cell receptor beta chains given below trace back to one sample, sequenced in a study of cytomegalovirus exposure and HLA in healthy donors. This PCR relied on a set of 60 Vbeta primers and 13 Jbeta primers. Measured with immunoSEQ multiplex PCR; TCRdb has only the in-frame clones, and not every one. This sample has about 180,000 clones, with roughly 78% found just once. The sequenced sample was PBMCs. The receptors stem from a woman aged 25-40 years in good health and CMV-seronegative.

This clone came up a few times. The chain couples TRBV28 to TRBJ1-1, with a possible D match to TRBD1 (5 bases). V lost 3 bases to trimming and J lost 1 base, with 9 bases between them. The CDR3 loop spans 14 amino acids. Germline V gene sequence: CDR1 MDHEN, CDR2 SYDVKM. CDR3 amino acids: CASSLLGPNTEAFF. As DNA, the CDR3 is TGTGCCAGCAGTTTGCTGGGGCCGAACACTGAAGCTTTCTTT.

The chain uses TRBV19 and TRBJ1-1; D gene ambiguous. This CDR3 region has 14 residues. CDR1 LNHDA and CDR2 SQIVND come from the germline V gene (reference sequence). V dropped 0 bases and J dropped 4 bases, with 9 bases sitting between them. The CDR3 reads CASSIEARGTEAFF. The CDR3 DNA reads as TGTGCCAGTAGTATAGAGGCCCGTGGCACTGAAGCTTTCTTT.

The chain uses TRBV6-1 and TRBJ1-2, with a tentative D call TRBD1 (6 bases). Germline assignment: CDR1 MNHNS and CDR2 SASEGT. The CDR3 has 18 residues. Trimming stripped 3 bases from V and 0 bases from J, with 20 bases between. The CDR3 here is CASSDHFRRQVTNYGYTF. CDR3 DNA: TGTGCCAGCAGTGACCACTTTCGAAGACAGGTGACTAACTATGGCTACACCTTC.

The rearrangement links TRBV27 to TRBJ1-1; D may be TRBD1 (6 bases). Germline V gene lookup returns CDR1 MNHEY and CDR2 SMNVEV (reference sequence). The CDR3 totals 12 residues. Trimming cost V 4 bases and J 11 bases, with 14 bases left between them. The CDR3 reads CASSSRQARAFF. The CDR3 DNA reads TGTGCCAGCAGTTCGAGACAGGCCCGGGCTTTCTTT.

This clone came up once. V usage is TRBV23-1 and J usage is TRBJ2-3; 9 bases match TRBD1. TRBV23-1 is sorted into the ORF group, with uncertain function. With 3 bases clipped from V and 1 base from J, the junction kept 8 bases outside the gene matches. The CDR3 has 17 amino acids. In nucleotides, the CDR3 is TGCGCCAGCAGTCACCCACAGGGGGCGCGAGGCACAGATACGCAGTATTTT. Its translation: CASSHPQGARGTDTQYF.

This chain's CDR3 is CASSVAGGQAPYGYTF. The CDR3 bases are TGTGCCAGCAGCGTAGCGGGGGGACAGGCGCCCTATGGCTACACCTTC. The chain links TRBV9 to TRBJ1-2, with 8 bases that match TRBD1. The ends lost 0 bases at V and 4 bases at J; junction bases unmatched: 8. CDR1 and CDR2 from the germline V gene are SGDLS and YYNGEE. The CDR3 has 16 residues.

The chain employs TRBV6-5 and TRBJ2-3; D not certain. V was pared by 4 bases and J by 0 bases, with 5 bases between. This CDR3 is 13 amino acids long. Looked up from germline, CDR1 is MNHEY and CDR2 is SVGAGI. The CDR3 loop reads CASSLTSTDTQYF. The CDR3 nucleotides read TGTGCCAGCAGTTTGACTAGCACAGATACGCAGTATTTT.

The chain carries TRBV7-8 and TRBJ1-5, with 8 positions matching TRBD1. CDR1 SGHVS and CDR2 FQNEAQ come from the germline V gene. V dropped 6 bases and J dropped 6; count of bases not matched to a gene: 10. CDR3 length: 15 amino acids. CDR3 amino acids: CASSPRGLRGQPQHF. The CDR3 DNA reads TGTGCCAGCAGTCCCAGGGGGCTTAGGGGTCAGCCCCAGCATTTT. The whole variable domain, filled in from reference TRBV7-8 and TRBJ1-5, reads GAGVSQSPRYKVAKRGQDVALRCDPISGHVSLFWYQQALGQGPEFLTYFQNEAQLDKSGLPSDRFFAERPEGSVSTLKIQRTQQEDSAVYLCASSPRGLRGQPQHFGDGTRLSIL.

The chain uses TRBV15 and TRBJ1-1, with 10 nucleotides matching TRBD1. Trimming removed 5 bases from V and 0 bases from J; junction bases left unmatched: 12. Germline CDR1 and CDR2: LNHNV and YYDKDF (reference sequence). CDR3 length: 18 amino acids. The chain's CDR3 is CATSGYRDRGPMNTEAFF. Here the CDR3 DNA reads TGTGCCACCAGCGGATACCGGGACAGGGGCCCGATGAACACTGAAGCTTTCTTT.

The rearrangement joins TRBV29-1 to TRBJ1-1; D is possibly TRBD1 (6 bases). Trimming took off 4 bases at V and 4 bases at J, with 10 bases between the two ends. Germline V gene lookup returns CDR1 SQVTM and CDR2 ANQGSEA. The CDR3 consists of 12 residues. This CDR3 is CSVGGGGTEAFF. The DNA for the CDR3 is TGCAGCGTTGGCGGGGGCGGCACTGAAGCTTTCTTT.

Concerning this clone itself: Germline and junction disagree at one end, which may indicate a read error. The J gene is TRBJ1-1, the V gene TRBV29-1; D is uncertain. CDR1 SQVTM and CDR2 ANQGSEA come from the germline V gene. The CDR3 totals 12 residues. The CDR3 spells CSVEVQNTEAFF. The DNA of the CDR3 is TGCAGCGTCGAAGTACAGAACACTGAAGCTTTCTTT.

This rearrangement joins TRBV11-2 to TRBJ2-5; weak D call: TRBD1 (6 bases). V lost 5 bases and J lost 2, with 12 bases in between. Germline V lookup: CDR1 SGHAT, CDR2 FQNNGV. The CDR3 consists of 14 residues. CDR3 sequence (DNA): TGTGCCAGCAGCATTACAGGGATTCAAGAGACCCAGTACTTC. Its protein is CASSITGIQETQYF.

The chain uses TRBV7-9 and TRBJ2-1; 11 bases fit TRBD2. Germline assignment: CDR1 SEHNR and CDR2 FQNEAQ (reference sequence). CDR3 length: 15 residues. Germline trimming cut 5 bases from V and 2 bases from J; bases unmatched to any gene: 2. The DNA of the CDR3 is TGTGCCAGCAGCATTAGCGGGGGGGCCTACAATGAGCAGTTCTTC. Its protein product is CASSISGGAYNEQFF.

This clone was counted a few times. The chain recombines TRBV2 with TRBJ2-5; possibly TRBD2 for D (5 bases). The CDR3 extends over 13 amino acids. CDR1 and CDR2 from the germline V gene are SNHLY and FYNNEI. V was trimmed by 5 bases and J by 5 bases, leaving 12 bases between them. CDR3 sequence: CASSFTSGETQYF. CDR3 coding DNA: TGTGCCAGCAGTTTTACTAGTGGCGAGACCCAGTACTTC.

V and J are TRBV7-3 and TRBJ2-2; TRBD2 is a possible D gene (5 bases). Trimming took off 5 bases at V and 7 bases at J, with 17 bases between the two ends. Germline-derived CDR1 and CDR2 are SGHTA and FQGTGA. The CDR3 has 15 amino acids. CDR3 residues: CASSPSQAGGGELFF. CDR3 nucleotide sequence: TGTGCCAGCAGCCCTAGCCAGGCCGGCGGCGGGGAGCTGTTTTTT.

This chain uses TRBV6-6 with TRBJ2-1; TRBD2 matches 8 bases. Germline CDR1 MNHNY, CDR2 SVGAGI (reference sequence). The junction had 10 bases not matched to a gene; V was cut back by 2 bases and J by 7 bases. This CDR3 contains 16 residues. The CDR3 protein is CASSYEAGGYLNEQFF. The CDR3 DNA reads TGTGCCAGCAGTTACGAGGCGGGGGGTTATCTGAATGAGCAGTTCTTC.

This clone was seen a handful of times. The gene calls are TRBV5-1 and TRBJ2-5; 8 bases are a match to TRBD1. The V gene end was trimmed by 3 bases and the J gene end by 5 bases; junction bases not matched to a gene: 6. Germline V gives CDR1 SGHRS, CDR2 YFSETQ. This CDR3 spans 14 amino acids. In DNA form, the CDR3 reads TGCGCCAGCAGCTCCCAAACAGGGGGGGAGACCCAGTACTTC. Translation: CASSSQTGGETQYF.

This sequence joins TRBV7-2 and TRBJ2-3; a possible D gene is TRBD1 (5 bases). Trimming left V 5 bases short and J 4 bases short, with 10 bases between. The CDR3 runs 13 residues. CDR1 and CDR2 (germline): SGHTA, FQGNSA. The CDR3 loop is CASSEVRADTQYF. For the CDR3, the DNA is TGTGCCAGCAGCGAGGTCAGGGCAGATACGCAGTATTTT.

V and J are TRBV15 and TRBJ1-3; possibly TRBD1 for D (6 bases). Germline CDR1 and CDR2: LNHNV and YYDKDF (reference sequence). This CDR3 is 13 amino acids long. The ends were cut back, 0 bases at V and 11 bases at J, with 11 bases in the middle. CDR3 sequence reads: CATSRDPGDPIYF. As DNA, the CDR3 is TGTGCCACCAGCAGAGATCCAGGGGACCCCATATATTTT.

The CDR3 region is CASSLAEGDTQYF. As DNA, the CDR3 is TGTGCCAGCAGCTTAGCGGAGGGGGATACGCAGTATTTT. The rearrangement links TRBV7-9 to TRBJ2-3, with D tentatively TRBD2 (6 bases). The CDR3 covers 13 residues. Trimming pared 0 bases from V and 6 bases from J, leaving 7 bases between. Per germline, CDR1 SEHNR and CDR2 FQNEAQ (reference sequence).

This clone showed up just a few times. This chain connects TRBV9 to TRBJ2-3, with TRBD2 matching over 12 bases. Trimming removed 1 base from V and 6 bases from J; junction bases left unmatched: 6. The CDR3 consists of 16 residues. Germline V gene data show CDR1 as SGDLS and CDR2 as YYNGEE. The CDR3 DNA follows: TGTGCCAGCAGCGTAACAACTAGCGGGGGGTTGGATACGCAGTATTTT. Residues: CASSVTTSGGLDTQYF.

The chain couples TRBV19 to TRBJ1-5; a possible D gene is TRBD1 (6 bases). Germline CDR1 is LNHDA and CDR2 is SQIVND (reference sequence). Trimming pared 3 bases from V and 3 bases from J, leaving 12 bases between. The CDR3 runs 15 residues. The CDR3 region has the DNA TGTGCCAGTAGTATTTCTACAGGGTACAATCAGCCCCAGCATTTT. This encodes CASSISTGYNQPQHF.

J is TRBJ1-1 and V is TRBV18; unclear D gene. Trimming removed 5 bases from V and 1 base from J, with 8 bases in between. This CDR3 is 13 amino acids long. The germline gives CDR1 KGHSH, CDR2 LQKENI. Written as DNA, the CDR3 is TGTGCCAGCTCAACTAAACCGAACACTGAAGCTTTCTTT. Its protein is CASSTKPNTEAFF. Looking up the rest from reference TRBV18 and TRBJ1-1 gives the full variable domain: NAGVMQNPRHLVRRRGQEARLRCSPMKGHSHVYWYRQLPEEGLKFMVYLQKENIIDESGMPKERFSAEFPKEGPSILRIQQVVRGDSAAYFCASSTKPNTEAFFGQGTRLTVV.

A few counts support this clone. The DNA for the CDR3 is TGTGCCAGCAGCTTAGGGGGGACAGCAGCTAACTATGGCTACACCTTC. Protein sequence: CASSLGGTAANYGYTF. This sequence joins TRBV7-6 and TRBJ1-2, with 7 positions matching TRBD1. Germline-derived CDR1 and CDR2 are SGHVS and FNYEAQ. Losses at the gene ends were 1 base for V and 0 bases for J; bases not matched to a gene: 5. There are 16 residues in the CDR3.